This T cell receptor (beta chain) was identified in a study of blood T cells in healthy people across ages. Study outcomes and limitations: Researchers said unsorted PBMCs prevented a conclusive naive versus antigen-experienced comparison. The study found more naive CD4+ cells and higher diversity in long-lived than aged donors.

Germline CDR1 is MDHEN and CDR2 is SYDVKM. The V end lost 3 bases, the J end lost 3 bases, and 3 bases lay between the germline ends. The CDR3 has 11 amino acids. This clonotype was seen repeatedly, ten times or more. The target antigen is unknown. For the second PCR, which ran for roughly 6 to 11 cycles, a sample-barcoded 5' primer and a J-beta primer mix were used. Per sample, CDR3-containing paired-end reads numbered at least 3 million. MiXCR, run by TCRdb on the 5' RACE reads, gives a single entry per CDR3 protein. The profile shows 890,000 or so distinct CDR3 sequences, less than 80% of them singletons. Per sample, a minimum of 6.5 million PBMCs were isolated.

V is TRBV28 and J is TRBJ2-7; D remains unclear. This clonotype was sampled from a man younger than 40 in good health. Sequences were obtained from blood. This CDR3 reads CASSFNYEQYF. The CDR3 DNA reads TGTGCCAGCAGTTTCAACTACGAGCAGTACTTC.